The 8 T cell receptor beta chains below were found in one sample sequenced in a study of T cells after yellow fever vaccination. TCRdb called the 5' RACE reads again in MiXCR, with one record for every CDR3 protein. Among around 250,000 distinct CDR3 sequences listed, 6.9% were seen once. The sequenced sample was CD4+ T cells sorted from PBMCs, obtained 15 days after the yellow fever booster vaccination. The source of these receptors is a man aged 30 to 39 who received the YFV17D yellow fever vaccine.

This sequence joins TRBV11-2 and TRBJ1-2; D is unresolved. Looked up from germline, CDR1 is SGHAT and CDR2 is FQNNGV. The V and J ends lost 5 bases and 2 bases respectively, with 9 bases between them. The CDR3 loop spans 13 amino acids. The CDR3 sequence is CASSDGPNYGYTF. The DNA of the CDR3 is TGTGCCAGCAGCGACGGGCCAAACTATGGCTACACCTTC.

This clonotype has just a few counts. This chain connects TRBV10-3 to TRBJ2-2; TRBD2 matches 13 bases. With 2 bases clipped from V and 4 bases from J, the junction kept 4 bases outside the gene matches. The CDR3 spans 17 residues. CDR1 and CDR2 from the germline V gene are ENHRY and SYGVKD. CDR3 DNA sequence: TGTGCCATCAGTGAGACAAGGACTAGCGGGAGCACCGGGGAGCTGTTTTTT. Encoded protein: CAISETRTSGSTGELFF.

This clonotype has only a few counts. The CDR3 DNA is TGTGCCAGCAGCTGGGGCGGGCTCTCCTACAATGAGCAGTTCTTC. It encodes CASSWGGLSYNEQFF. This chain uses TRBV7-9 with TRBJ2-1, with D perhaps given as TRBD1 or TRBD2 (5 bases each). In germline, CDR1 is SEHNR, CDR2 FQNEAQ (reference sequence). Trimming removed 4 bases at V and 0 bases at J, with 10 bases between. This CDR3 region has 15 residues.

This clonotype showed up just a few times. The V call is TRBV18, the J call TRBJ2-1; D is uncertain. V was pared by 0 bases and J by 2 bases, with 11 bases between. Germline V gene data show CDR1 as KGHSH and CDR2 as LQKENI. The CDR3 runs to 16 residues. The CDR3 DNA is TGTGCCAGCTCACCACCGGCGAAGCGTCCCTACAATGAGCAGTTCTTC. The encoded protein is CASSPPAKRPYNEQFF.

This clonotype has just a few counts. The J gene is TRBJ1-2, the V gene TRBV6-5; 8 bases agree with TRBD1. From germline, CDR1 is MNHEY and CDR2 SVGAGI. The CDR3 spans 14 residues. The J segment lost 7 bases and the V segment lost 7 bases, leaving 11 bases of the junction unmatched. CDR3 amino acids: CASTSGQGAFGYTF. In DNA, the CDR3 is TGTGCCAGCACTTCGGGGCAGGGGGCATTTGGCTACACCTTC.

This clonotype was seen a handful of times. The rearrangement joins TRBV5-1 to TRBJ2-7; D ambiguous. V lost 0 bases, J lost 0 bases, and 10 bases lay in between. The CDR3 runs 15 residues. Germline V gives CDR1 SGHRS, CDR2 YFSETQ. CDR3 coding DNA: TGCGCCAGCAGCTTGGTCGTAGGCAGCTCCTACGAGCAGTACTTC. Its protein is CASSLVVGSSYEQYF.

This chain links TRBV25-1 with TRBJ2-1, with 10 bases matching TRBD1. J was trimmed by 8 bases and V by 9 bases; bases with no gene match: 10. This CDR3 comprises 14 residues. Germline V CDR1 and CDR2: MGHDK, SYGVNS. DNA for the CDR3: TGTGCCAGGGGGGTGGGACAGGGGTTCGATGAGCAGTTCTTC. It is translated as CARGVGQGFDEQFF.

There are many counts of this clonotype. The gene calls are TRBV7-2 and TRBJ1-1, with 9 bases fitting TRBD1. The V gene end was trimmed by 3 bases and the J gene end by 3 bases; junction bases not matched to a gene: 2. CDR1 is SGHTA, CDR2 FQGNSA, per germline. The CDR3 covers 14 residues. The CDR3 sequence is CASSLTGGDTEAFF. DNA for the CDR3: TGTGCCAGCAGCTTGACAGGGGGGGACACTGAAGCTTTCTTT.